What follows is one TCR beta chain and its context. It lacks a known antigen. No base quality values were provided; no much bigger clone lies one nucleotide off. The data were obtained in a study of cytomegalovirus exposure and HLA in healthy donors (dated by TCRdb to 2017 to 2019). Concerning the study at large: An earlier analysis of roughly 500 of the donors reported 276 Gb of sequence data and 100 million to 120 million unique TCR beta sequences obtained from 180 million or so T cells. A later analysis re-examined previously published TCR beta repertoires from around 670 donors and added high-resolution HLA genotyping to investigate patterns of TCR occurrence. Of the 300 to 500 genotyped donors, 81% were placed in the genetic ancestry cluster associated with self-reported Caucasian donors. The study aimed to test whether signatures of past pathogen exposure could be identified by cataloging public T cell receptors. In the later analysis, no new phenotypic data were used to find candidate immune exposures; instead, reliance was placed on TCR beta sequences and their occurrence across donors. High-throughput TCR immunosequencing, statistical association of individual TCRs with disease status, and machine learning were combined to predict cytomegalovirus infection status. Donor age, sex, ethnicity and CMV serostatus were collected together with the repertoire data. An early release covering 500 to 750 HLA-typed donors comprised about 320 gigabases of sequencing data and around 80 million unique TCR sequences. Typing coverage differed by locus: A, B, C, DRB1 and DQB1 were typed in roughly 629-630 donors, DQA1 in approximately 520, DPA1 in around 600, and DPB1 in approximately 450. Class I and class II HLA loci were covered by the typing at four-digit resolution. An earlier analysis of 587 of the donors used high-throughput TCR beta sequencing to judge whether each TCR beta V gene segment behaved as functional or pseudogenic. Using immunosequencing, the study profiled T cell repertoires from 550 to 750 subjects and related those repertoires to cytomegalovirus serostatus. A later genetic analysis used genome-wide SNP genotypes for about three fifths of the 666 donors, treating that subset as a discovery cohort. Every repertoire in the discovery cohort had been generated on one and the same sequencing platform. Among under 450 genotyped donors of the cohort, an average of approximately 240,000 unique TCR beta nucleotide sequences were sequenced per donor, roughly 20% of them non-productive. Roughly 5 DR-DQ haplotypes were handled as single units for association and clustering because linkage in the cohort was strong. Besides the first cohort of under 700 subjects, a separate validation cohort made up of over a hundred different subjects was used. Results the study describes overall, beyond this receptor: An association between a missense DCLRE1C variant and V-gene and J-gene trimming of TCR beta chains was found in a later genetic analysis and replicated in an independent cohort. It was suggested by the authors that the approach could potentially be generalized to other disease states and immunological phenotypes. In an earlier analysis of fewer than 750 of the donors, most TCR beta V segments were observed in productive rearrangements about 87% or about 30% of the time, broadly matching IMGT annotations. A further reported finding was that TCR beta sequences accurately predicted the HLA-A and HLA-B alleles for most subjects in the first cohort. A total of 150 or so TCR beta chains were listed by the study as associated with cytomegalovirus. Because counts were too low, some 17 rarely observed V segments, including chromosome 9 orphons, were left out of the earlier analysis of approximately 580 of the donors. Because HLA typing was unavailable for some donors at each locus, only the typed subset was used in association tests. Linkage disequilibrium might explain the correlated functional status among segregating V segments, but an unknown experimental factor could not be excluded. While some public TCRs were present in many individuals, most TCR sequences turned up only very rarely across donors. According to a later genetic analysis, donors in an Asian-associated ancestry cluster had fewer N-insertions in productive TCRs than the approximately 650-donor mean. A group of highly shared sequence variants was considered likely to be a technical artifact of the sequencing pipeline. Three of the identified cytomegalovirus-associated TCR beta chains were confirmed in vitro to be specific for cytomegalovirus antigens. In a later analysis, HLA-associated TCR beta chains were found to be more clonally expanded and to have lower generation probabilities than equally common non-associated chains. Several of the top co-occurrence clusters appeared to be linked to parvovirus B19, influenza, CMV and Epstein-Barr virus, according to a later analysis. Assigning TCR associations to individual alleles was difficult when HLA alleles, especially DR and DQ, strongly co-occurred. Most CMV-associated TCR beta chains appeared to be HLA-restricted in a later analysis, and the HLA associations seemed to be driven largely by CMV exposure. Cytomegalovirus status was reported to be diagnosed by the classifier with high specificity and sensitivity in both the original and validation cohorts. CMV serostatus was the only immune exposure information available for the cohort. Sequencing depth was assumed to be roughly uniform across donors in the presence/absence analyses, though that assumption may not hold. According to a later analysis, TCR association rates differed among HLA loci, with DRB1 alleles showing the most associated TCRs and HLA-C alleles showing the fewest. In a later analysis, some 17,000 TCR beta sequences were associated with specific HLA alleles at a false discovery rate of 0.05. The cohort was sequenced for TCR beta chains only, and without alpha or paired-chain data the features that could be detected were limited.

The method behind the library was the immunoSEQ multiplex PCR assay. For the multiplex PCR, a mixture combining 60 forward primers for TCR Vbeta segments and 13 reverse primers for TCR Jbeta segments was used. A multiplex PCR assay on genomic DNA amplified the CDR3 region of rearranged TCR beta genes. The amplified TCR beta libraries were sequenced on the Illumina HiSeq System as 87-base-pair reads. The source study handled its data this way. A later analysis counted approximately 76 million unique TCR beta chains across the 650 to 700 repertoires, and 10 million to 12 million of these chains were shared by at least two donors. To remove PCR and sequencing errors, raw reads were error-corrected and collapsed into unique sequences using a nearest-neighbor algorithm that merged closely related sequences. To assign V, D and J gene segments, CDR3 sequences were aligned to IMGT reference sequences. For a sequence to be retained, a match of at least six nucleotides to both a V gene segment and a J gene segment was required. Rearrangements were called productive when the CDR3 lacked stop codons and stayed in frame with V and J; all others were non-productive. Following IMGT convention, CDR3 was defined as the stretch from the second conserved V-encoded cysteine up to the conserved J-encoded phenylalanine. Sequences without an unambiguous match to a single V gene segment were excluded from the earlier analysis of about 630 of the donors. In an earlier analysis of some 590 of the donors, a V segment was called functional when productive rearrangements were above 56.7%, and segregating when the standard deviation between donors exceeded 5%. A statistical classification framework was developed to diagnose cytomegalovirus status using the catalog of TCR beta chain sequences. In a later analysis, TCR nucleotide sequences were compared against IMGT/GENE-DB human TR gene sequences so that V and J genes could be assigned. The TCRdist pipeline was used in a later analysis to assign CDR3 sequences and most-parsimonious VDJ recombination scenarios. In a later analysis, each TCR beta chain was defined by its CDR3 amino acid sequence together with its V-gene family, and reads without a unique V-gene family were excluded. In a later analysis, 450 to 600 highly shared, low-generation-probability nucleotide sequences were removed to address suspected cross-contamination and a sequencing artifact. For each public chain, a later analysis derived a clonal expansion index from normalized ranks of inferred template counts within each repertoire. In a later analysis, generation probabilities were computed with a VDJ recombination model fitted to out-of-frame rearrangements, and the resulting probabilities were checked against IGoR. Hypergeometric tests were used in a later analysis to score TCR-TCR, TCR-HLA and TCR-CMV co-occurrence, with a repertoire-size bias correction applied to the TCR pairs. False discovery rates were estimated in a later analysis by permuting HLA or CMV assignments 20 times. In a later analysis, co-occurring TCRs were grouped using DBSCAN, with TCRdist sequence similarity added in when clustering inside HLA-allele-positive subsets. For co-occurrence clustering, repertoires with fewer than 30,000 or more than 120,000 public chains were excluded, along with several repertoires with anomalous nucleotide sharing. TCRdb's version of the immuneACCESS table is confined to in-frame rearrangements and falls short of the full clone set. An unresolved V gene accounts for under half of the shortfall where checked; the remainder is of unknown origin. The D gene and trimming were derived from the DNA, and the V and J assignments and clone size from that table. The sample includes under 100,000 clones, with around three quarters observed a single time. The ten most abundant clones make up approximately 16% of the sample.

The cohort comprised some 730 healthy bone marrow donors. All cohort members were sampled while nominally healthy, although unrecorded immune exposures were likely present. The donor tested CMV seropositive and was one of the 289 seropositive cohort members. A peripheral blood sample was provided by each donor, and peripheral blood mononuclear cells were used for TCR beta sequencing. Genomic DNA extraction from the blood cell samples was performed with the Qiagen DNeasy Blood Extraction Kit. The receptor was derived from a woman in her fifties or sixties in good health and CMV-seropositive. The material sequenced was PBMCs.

CDR3 loop: CASSELIGQGSYEQYF. The DNA reads TGTGCCAGCAGTGAATTGATTGGACAGGGATCCTACGAGCAGTACTTC. The chain is encoded by TRBV25-1 joined to TRBJ2-7; 8 bases in the junction line up with TRBD1. Here V drops 1 base and J drops 1 base, and the junction holds 6 bases not matched to any gene. From its cysteine to its phenylalanine, the CDR3 spans 16 amino acids. Only the CDR3 region is kept as DNA, spanning 48 bases read in frame from base 1. As encoded in the germline V gene, CDR1 is MGHDK while CDR2 is SYGVNS.